These 22 T cell receptor beta chains were all obtained from the same sample, sequenced in a study of blood T cell repertoires in COVID-19 (TCRdb year 2020). Libraries were built with the immunoSEQ multiplex PCR assay. TCRdb took this table from immuneACCESS and kept in-frame rearrangements with V and J called. Such tables lack part of the clones; where checked against another copy, unresolved V genes explain under half of the gap, and the rest is unexplained. This sample has about 130,000 clones in its table, and around 81% of those were observed once. About 4% of the sample is in the top ten clones. Input material: peripheral blood. The origin of the receptors is a woman between 50 and 59 years old with acute or convalescent COVID-19.

The rearrangement links TRBV10-3 to TRBJ2-7; TRBD2 agrees at 15 bases. Unmatched junction bases numbered 0, after V lost 0 bases and J lost 6 bases. Germline V CDR1 and CDR2: ENHRY, SYGVKD. The CDR3 spans 15 residues. The CDR3 loop reads CAISESGLAGGEQYF. DNA for the CDR3: TGTGCCATCAGTGAGTCGGGACTAGCGGGAGGCGAGCAGTACTTC.

This chain connects TRBV2 to TRBJ1-2, with a possible D match to TRBD1 (5 bases). The V and J ends lost 7 bases and 7 bases respectively, with 19 bases between them. There are 14 residues in the CDR3. Germline V CDR1 and CDR2: SNHLY, FYNNEI. CDR3 in amino acids: CASTADPGRGGYTF. For the CDR3, the DNA is TGTGCCAGCACTGCCGACCCAGGGCGGGGTGGCTACACCTTC. Drawing the rest from reference TRBV2 and TRBJ1-2, the complete variable domain is EPEVTQTPSHQVTQMGQEVILRCVPISNHLYFYWYRQILGQKVEFLVSFYNNEISEKSEIFDDQFSVERPDGSNFTLKIRSTKLEDSAMYFCASTADPGRGGYTFGSGTRLTVV.

This sequence joins TRBV27 and TRBJ2-2; D perhaps matches TRBD1 (5 bases). The CDR3 runs 15 residues. V was pared by 2 bases and J by 3 bases, with 10 bases between. Looked up from germline, CDR1 is MNHEY and CDR2 is SMNVEV (reference sequence). Here the CDR3 reads CASSLLATDTGELFF. The CDR3 nucleotides read TGTGCCAGCAGTTTACTGGCGACAGACACCGGGGAGCTGTTTTTT.

This rearrangement joins TRBV4-1 to TRBJ1-2, with D perhaps TRBD1 (6 bases). Germline V CDR1 and CDR2: MGHRA, YSYEKL. CDR3 length: 13 amino acids. Trimming pared 4 bases from V and 4 bases from J, leaving 10 bases between. The CDR3 loop is CASSPDSSYGYTF. The CDR3 DNA follows: TGCGCCAGCAGCCCGGACAGTTCCTATGGCTACACCTTC.

This clone showed up just a few times. The rearrangement links TRBV7-9 to TRBJ2-7; TRBD1 matches 8 bases. CDR3 length: 15 residues. V gave up 5 bases and J gave up 6 bases; unmatched junction bases: 12. Germline V CDR1 and CDR2: SEHNR, FQNEAQ (reference sequence). The DNA of the CDR3 is TGTGCCAGCAGCACCTCCCGGACAGGGAATCTCGAGCAGTACTTC. As protein: CASSTSRTGNLEQYF.

This chain connects TRBV6-6 to TRBJ1-6, with 8 bases matching TRBD1. The V gene end was trimmed by 7 bases and the J gene end by 9 bases; junction bases not matched to a gene: 8. There are 14 residues in the CDR3. From germline, CDR1 is MNHNY and CDR2 SVGAGI (reference sequence). CDR3 amino acids: CASNLGQGASPLHF. The CDR3 bases are TGTGCCAGCAACCTAGGGCAGGGGGCTTCACCCCTCCACTTT.

The rearrangement joins TRBV19 to TRBJ2-7, with D possibly matching TRBD2 (6 bases). The CDR3 sequence is 13 residues long. Looked up from germline, CDR1 is LNHDA and CDR2 is SQIVND (reference sequence). Deletions cut 5 bases from V and 5 bases from J, with 13 bases between. Written as DNA, the CDR3 is TGTGCCAGTAGTGGGAGGACTCGGGACGAGCAGTACTTC. Encoded protein: CASSGRTRDEQYF.

The chain recombines TRBV5-4 with TRBJ2-5, with 11 bases aligning to TRBD1. After removal of 2 bases from V and 4 bases from J, the junction contained 4 bases not matched to a gene. Germline CDR1 and CDR2: SGHNT and YYREEE (reference sequence). The CDR3 loop spans 15 amino acids. This CDR3 reads CASSLGTGGPETQYF. CDR3 in DNA: TGTGCCAGCAGCTTAGGGACAGGGGGGCCAGAGACCCAGTACTTC.

The chain has TRBV6-1 and TRBJ2-7, with TRBD2 matching 7 bases. V was pared by 4 bases and J by 2 bases, with 14 bases of the junction left unmatched. The CDR3 has 17 residues. The V gene's germline CDR1 is MNHNS and CDR2 SASEGT. CDR3 nucleotide sequence: TGTGCCAGCAGTGGGACCCAGGTGGGGACTACACCCTACGAGCAGTACTTC. Its protein is CASSGTQVGTTPYEQYF.

The rearrangement uses TRBV4-1 and TRBJ2-1, with TRBD2 as a possible D gene (5 bases). Germline assignment: CDR1 MGHRA and CDR2 YSYEKL. The CDR3 has 16 amino acids. Trimming stripped 4 bases from V and 3 bases from J, with 16 bases between. CDR3 coding DNA: TGCGCCAGCAGCCGGCAGAAGGACGGGAACTACAATGAGCAGTTCTTC. Its translation is CASSRQKDGNYNEQFF.

As concerns this clone: The junction and the germline gene differ at one end; a read error may be behind it. The chain combines TRBV7-7 with TRBJ2-2, with TRBD2 matching over 7 bases. The V gene's germline CDR1 is SSHAT and CDR2 FNYEAQ (reference sequence). CDR3 length: 15 residues. CDR3 bases: TGTGCTAGCAGCCCCCCTACGGGGGGAGCCGGGGAGCTGTTTTTT. The encoded protein is CASSPPTGGAGELFF.

V usage is TRBV5-1 and J usage is TRBJ2-2, with no clear D. CDR1 SGHRS and CDR2 YFSETQ come from the germline V gene. With 0 bases removed from V and 2 bases from J, the gap between germline ends came to 5 bases. The CDR3 totals 14 residues. The CDR3 bases are TGCGCCAGCAGCTTGGGAGGTAACACCGGGGAGCTGTTTTTT. This encodes CASSLGGNTGELFF.

The chain is built from TRBV3-1 (or the pseudogene TRBV3-2) and TRBJ1-5; D might be TRBD1 (6 bases). V dropped 3 bases and J dropped 3 bases, with 9 bases sitting between them. This CDR3 is built from 14 residues. Germline V CDR1 and CDR2: LGHDT, YNNKEL (reference sequence). The CDR3 sequence is CASSQRQDNQPQHF. The CDR3 DNA reads as TGTGCCAGCAGCCAGCGACAGGACAATCAGCCCCAGCATTTT.

The chain has TRBV28 and TRBJ2-7, with 8 bases matching TRBD1. This CDR3 region has 15 residues. V lost 6 bases and J lost 2; bases outside the gene matches: 9. The V gene's germline CDR1 is MDHEN and CDR2 SYDVKM. CDR3 nucleotides: TGTGCCAGCAGACGGACAGGGTCCAACCCCTACGAGCAGTACTTC. Translating it yields CASRRTGSNPYEQYF.

The chain carries TRBV24-1 and TRBJ2-7; the match to TRBD1 covers 8 bases. The CDR3 extends over 17 amino acids. Germline loops: CDR1 KGHDR, CDR2 SFDVKD. V lost 7 bases to trimming and J lost 3 bases; unmatched junction nucleotides: 16. DNA for the CDR3: TGTGCCACCAGCCCCGGCCAAGGCCGGACAGGGAACTACGAGCAGTACTTC. Residues: CATSPGQGRTGNYEQYF.

The chain links TRBV6-1 to TRBJ2-2, with TRBD1 identical over 10 bases. The trim removed 2 bases at V and 7 bases at J, leaving 4 bases unmatched. The CDR3 extends over 15 amino acids. The V gene's germline CDR1 is MNHNS and CDR2 SASEGT. This chain's CDR3 is CASSELGQGGGELFF. In DNA form, the CDR3 reads TGTGCCAGCAGTGAACTCGGACAGGGGGGCGGGGAGCTGTTTTTT.

The chain is built from TRBV19 and TRBJ1-1; the match to TRBD1 covers 7 bases. This CDR3 has 13 amino acids. Germline V gene data show CDR1 as LNHDA and CDR2 as SQIVND (reference sequence). With 4 bases clipped from V and 8 bases from J, the junction kept 7 bases outside the gene matches. The CDR3 DNA follows: TGTGCCAGTAGTAGCCTCGCGACAGGGGAAGCTTTCTTT. Its translation: CASSSLATGEAFF.

The chain combines TRBV5-1 with TRBJ1-2, with 11 nucleotides matching TRBD1. Germline lookup yields CDR1 SGHRS and CDR2 YFSETQ. V shed 4 bases and J 8 bases; nucleotides not matched to a gene: 7. The CDR3 loop spans 14 amino acids. CDR3 coding DNA: TGCGCCAGCAGCACAGGACAGGGGGCTCACGGCTACACCTTC. Protein product: CASSTGQGAHGYTF.

The table lists this clone with a count of one. This sequence joins TRBV6-2 or TRBV6-3 and TRBJ2-7; 9 nucleotides match TRBD1. Germline CDR1 is MNHEY and CDR2 is SVGEGT. V was pared by 1 base and J by 2 bases, with 9 bases of the junction left unmatched. This CDR3 comprises 17 residues. The CDR3 sequence: CASSYWIRDRDPYEQYF. In DNA, the CDR3 is TGTGCCAGCAGTTACTGGATCCGGGACAGGGACCCCTACGAGCAGTACTTC.

This clone was picked up one time. The V gene is TRBV28, the J gene TRBJ1-1, with 8 positions matching TRBD1. Germline-derived CDR1 and CDR2 are MDHEN and SYDVKM. The J segment lost 1 base and the V segment lost 6 bases, leaving 10 bases of the junction unmatched. CDR3 length equals 16 residues. As DNA, the CDR3 is TGTGCCAGCAGGCGCCTTAGACAGGGGTGGAACACTGAAGCTTTCTTT. Translating gives CASRRLRQGWNTEAFF.

J is TRBJ1-2 and V is TRBV11-3; a weak D match, TRBD1 (6 bases). V was pared by 6 bases and J by 3 bases, with 14 bases between. This CDR3 is built from 14 residues. Looked up from germline, CDR1 is SGHNT and CDR2 is YENEEA. Here the CDR3 reads CASRLGHPHYGYTF. The CDR3, as DNA: TGTGCCAGCAGGCTGGGACACCCGCACTATGGCTACACCTTC.

This clone was counted between two and nine times. This chain connects TRBV27 to TRBJ1-1, with 10 bases lining up with TRBD1. This CDR3 comprises 15 residues. Per the germline V gene, CDR1 is MNHEY and CDR2 is SMNVEV (reference sequence). The V gene end was trimmed by 8 bases and the J gene end by 3 bases; junction bases not matched to a gene: 9. Here the CDR3 reads CASAKRTGGDTEAFF. As DNA, the CDR3 is TGTGCCAGCGCTAAACGGACAGGGGGTGACACTGAAGCTTTCTTT.